This T cell receptor (beta chain) was observed in a study of OX40 agonist ivuxolimab in advanced cancers. Study information: One hepatocellular carcinoma and a couple of cutaneous melanoma patients partially responded.

The V gene lost 4 bases and the J gene lost 0 bases, with 17 bases spanning the gap. Germline assignment: CDR1 LNHDA and CDR2 SQIVND (reference sequence). This CDR3 comprises 17 residues. The data were produced by immunoSEQ multiplex PCR, yet TCRdb's version contains in-frame clones alone and is incomplete. The table lists over 90,000 clones, approximately 87% of them singletons. The sequence was collected from an adult with an advanced solid tumor such as melanoma, head and neck, liver or kidney cancer. This chain connects TRBV19 to TRBJ2-3; D possibly corresponds to TRBD2 (5 bases). The material sequenced was CD4+ or CD8+ T cells sorted from blood, taken in a trial of the OX40 agonist ivuxolimab. In nucleotides, the CDR3 is TGTGCCAGTAGTAAAGGGATAGCGAGCACTAGCACAGATACGCAGTATTTT. It yields the protein CASSKGIASTSTDTQYF. Full variable domain (remainder filled in from reference TRBV19 and TRBJ2-3): DGGITQSPKYLFRKEGQNVTLSCEQNLNHDAMYWYRQDPGQGLRLIYYSQIVNDFQKGDIAEGYSVSREKKESFPLTVTSAQKNPTAFYLCASSKGIASTSTDTQYFGPGTRLTVL.